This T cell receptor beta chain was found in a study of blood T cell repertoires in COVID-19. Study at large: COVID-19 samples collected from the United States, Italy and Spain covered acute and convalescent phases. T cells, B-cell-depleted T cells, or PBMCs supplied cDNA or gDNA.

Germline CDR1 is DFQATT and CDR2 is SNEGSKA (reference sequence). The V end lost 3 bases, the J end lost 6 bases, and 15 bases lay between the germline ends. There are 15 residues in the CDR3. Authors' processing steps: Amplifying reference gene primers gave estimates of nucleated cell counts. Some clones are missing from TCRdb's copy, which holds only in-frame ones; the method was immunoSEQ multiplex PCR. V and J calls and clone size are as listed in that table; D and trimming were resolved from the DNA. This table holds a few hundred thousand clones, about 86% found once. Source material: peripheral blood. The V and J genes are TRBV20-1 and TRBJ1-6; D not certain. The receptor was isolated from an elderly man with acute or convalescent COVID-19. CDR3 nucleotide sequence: TGCAGTGCTAGTCTTCGGCAGACGGGTAATTCACCCCTCCACTTT. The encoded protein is CSASLRQTGNSPLHF.